This T cell receptor (beta chain) was sequenced during a study of beta chain features in type 1 diabetes. For the study at large: The examined sorted cells totaled around 100,000,000 across samples.

Every isolated RNA sample was fully reverse transcribed, so sequencing captured expressed TCRB transcripts. The study sequenced naive, central memory and regulatory T cell samples to an average of about 4 million reads. The method was immunoSEQ multiplex PCR; TCRdb's version includes in-frame clones alone and lacks a portion of them. The sample lists 350,000 or so clones, less than 20% occurring once. This CDR3 has 17 residues. The junction had 13 bases not matched to a gene; V was cut back by 3 bases and J by 6 bases. Germline CDR1 LGHNA, CDR2 YSLEER. The rearrangement joins TRBV4-3 to TRBJ1-5, with 8 bases matching TRBD1. The specimen was naive CD4+ T cells from blood. This sequence originates from a young woman in good health. The DNA for the CDR3 is TGCGCCAGCAGCCAGGGGTTAGGGACAGGCCTCGGTCAGCCCCAGCATTTT. The encoded protein is CASSQGLGTGLGQPQHF.